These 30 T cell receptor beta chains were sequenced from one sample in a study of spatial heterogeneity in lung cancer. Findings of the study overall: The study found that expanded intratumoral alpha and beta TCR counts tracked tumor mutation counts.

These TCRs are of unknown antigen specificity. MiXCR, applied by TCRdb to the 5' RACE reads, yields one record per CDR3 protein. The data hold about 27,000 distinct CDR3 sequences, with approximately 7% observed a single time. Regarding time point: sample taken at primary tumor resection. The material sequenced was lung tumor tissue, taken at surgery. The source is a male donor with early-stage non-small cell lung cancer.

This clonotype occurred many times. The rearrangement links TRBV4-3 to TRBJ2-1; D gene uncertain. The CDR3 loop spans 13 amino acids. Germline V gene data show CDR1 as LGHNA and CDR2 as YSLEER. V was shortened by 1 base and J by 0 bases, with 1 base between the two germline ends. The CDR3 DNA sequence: TGCGCCAGCAGCCAAGTCTCCTACAATGAGCAGTTCTTC. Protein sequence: CASSQVSYNEQFF.

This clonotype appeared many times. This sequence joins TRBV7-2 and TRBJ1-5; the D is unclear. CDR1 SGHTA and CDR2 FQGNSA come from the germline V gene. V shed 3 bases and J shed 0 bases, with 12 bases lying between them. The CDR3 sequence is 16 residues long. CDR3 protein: CASSLSDRYSNQPQHF. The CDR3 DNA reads TGTGCCAGCAGCTTGTCCGATCGTTATAGCAATCAGCCCCAGCATTTT. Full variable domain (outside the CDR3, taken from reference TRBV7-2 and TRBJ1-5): GAGVSQSPSNKVTEKGKDVELRCDPISGHTALYWYRQSLGQGLEFLIYFQGNSAPDKSGLPSDRFSAERTGGSVSTLTIQRTQQEDSAVYLCASSLSDRYSNQPQHFGDGTRLSIL.

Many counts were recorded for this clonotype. CDR3 loop: CSAASGGPHNEQFF. The CDR3 DNA sequence: TGCAGTGCGGCTAGCGGGGGGCCACACAATGAGCAGTTCTTC. J is TRBJ2-1 and V is TRBV20-1; 11 bases map to TRBD2. V trimming: 6 bases; J trimming: 5 bases; junction bases outside the gene matches: 6. The CDR3 consists of 14 residues. Germline V CDR1 and CDR2: DFQATT, SNEGSKA (reference sequence).

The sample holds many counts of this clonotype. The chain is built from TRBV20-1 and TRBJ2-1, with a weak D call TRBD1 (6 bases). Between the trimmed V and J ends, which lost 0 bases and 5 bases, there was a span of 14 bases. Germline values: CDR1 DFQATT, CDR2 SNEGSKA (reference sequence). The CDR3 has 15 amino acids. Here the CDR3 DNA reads TGCAGTGCTAGAGATCCCCTGGACAGAAACAATGAGCAGTTCTTC. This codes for CSARDPLDRNNEQFF.

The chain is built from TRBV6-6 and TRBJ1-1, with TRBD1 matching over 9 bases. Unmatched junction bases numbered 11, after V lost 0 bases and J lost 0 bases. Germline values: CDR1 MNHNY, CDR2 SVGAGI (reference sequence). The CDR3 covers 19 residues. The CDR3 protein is CASSYSRLGQGPVNTEAFF. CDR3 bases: TGTGCCAGCAGTTACTCCCGGCTGGGACAGGGACCTGTGAACACTGAAGCTTTCTTT.

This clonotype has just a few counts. This chain's CDR3 is CASSFQNTGELFF. DNA of the CDR3: TGTGCCAGCAGCTTCCAGAACACCGGGGAGCTGTTTTTT. The V gene is TRBV5-4, the J gene TRBJ2-2; D is unclear. CDR1 and CDR2 (germline): SGHNT, YYREEE (reference sequence). The CDR3 loop spans 13 amino acids. V was shortened by 2 bases and J by 1 base, with 3 bases between the two germline ends.

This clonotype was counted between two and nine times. The CDR3 DNA reads as TGTGCCAGCAGCCCTAGGGACAGGGCTACTTCTAACTATGGCTACACCTTC. This gives the protein CASSPRDRATSNYGYTF. V and J are TRBV7-2 and TRBJ1-2; 9 bases map to TRBD1. The CDR3 loop spans 17 amino acids. Germline lookup yields CDR1 SGHTA and CDR2 FQGNSA. V trimming: 5 bases; J trimming: 0 bases; junction bases outside the gene matches: 10.

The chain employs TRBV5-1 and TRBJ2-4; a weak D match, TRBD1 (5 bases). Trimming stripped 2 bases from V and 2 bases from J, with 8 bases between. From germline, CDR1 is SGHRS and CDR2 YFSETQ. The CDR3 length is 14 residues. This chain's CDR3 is CASSFQGTKNIQYF. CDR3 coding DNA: TGCGCCAGCAGCTTCCAGGGAACCAAAAACATTCAGTACTTC.

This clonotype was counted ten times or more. DNA of the CDR3: TGTGCCACCAGCGGCCGGGACAGGAGCTACAATGAGCAGTTCTTC. This gives the protein CATSGRDRSYNEQFF. The rearrangement uses TRBV15 and TRBJ2-1; 8 bases are a match to TRBD1. This CDR3 spans 15 amino acids. Germline CDR1 and CDR2: LNHNV and YYDKDF (reference sequence). The V segment lost 5 bases and the J segment 3 bases; nucleotides outside the gene matches: 6.

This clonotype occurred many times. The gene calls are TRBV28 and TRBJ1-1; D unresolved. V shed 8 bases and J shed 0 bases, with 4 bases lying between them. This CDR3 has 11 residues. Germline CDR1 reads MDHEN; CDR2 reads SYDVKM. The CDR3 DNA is TGTGCCAGCCGCCTGAACACTGAAGCTTTCTTT. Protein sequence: CASRLNTEAFF. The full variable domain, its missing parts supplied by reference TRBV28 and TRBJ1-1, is DVKVTQSSRYLVKRTGEKVFLECVQDMDHENMFWYRQDPGLGLRLIYFSYDVKMKEKGDIPEGYSVSREKKERFSLILESASTNQTSMYLCASRLNTEAFFGQGTRLTVV.

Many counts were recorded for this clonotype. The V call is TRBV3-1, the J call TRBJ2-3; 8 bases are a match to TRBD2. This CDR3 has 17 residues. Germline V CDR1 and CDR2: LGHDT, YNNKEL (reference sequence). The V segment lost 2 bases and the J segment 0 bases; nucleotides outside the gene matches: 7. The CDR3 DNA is TGTGCCAGCAGCCAACCCCAGCGGGGGAAAAGCACAGATACGCAGTATTTT. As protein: CASSQPQRGKSTDTQYF.

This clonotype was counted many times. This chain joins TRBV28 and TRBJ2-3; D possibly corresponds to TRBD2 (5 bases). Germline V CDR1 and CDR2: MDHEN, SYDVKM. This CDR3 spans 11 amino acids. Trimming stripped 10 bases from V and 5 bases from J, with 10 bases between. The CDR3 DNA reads TGTGCCACAACGGAGGAAGATACGCAGTATTTT. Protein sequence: CATTEEDTQYF. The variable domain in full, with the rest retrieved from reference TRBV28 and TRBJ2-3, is DVKVTQSSRYLVKRTGEKVFLECVQDMDHENMFWYRQDPGLGLRLIYFSYDVKMKEKGDIPEGYSVSREKKERFSLILESASTNQTSMYLCATTEEDTQYFGPGTRLTVL.

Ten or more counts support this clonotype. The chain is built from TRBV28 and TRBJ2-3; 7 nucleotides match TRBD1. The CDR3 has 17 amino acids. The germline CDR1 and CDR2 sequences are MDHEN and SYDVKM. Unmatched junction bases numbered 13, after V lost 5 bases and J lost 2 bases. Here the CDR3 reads CASSDQTGLGDTDTQYF. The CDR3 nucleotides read TGTGCCAGCAGTGATCAGACAGGGCTCGGAGACACAGATACGCAGTATTTT.

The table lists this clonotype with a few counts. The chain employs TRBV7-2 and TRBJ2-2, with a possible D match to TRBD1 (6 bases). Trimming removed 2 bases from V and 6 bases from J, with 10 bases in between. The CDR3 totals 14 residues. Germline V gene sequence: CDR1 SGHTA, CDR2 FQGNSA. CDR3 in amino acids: CASSLMGAAGELFF. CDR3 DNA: TGTGCCAGCAGCTTAATGGGGGCGGCCGGGGAGCTGTTTTTT.

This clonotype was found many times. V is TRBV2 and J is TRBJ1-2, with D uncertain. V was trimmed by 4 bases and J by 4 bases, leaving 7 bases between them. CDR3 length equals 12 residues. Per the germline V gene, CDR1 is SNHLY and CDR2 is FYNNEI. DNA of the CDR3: TGTGCCAGCAGTGGACGGACCTATGGCTACACCTTC. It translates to CASSGRTYGYTF.

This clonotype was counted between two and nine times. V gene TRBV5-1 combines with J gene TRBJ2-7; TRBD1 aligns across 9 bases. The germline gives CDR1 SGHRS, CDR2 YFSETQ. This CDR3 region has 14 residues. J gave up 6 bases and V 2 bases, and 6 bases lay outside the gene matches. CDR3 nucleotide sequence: TGCGCCAGCAGCTTACGGACAGGGGAAGTCGAGCAGTACTTC. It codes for CASSLRTGEVEQYF. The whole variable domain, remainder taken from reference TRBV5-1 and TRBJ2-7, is KAGVTQTPRYLIKTRGQQVTLSCSPISGHRSVSWYQQTPGQGLQFLFEYFSETQRNKGNFPGRFSGRQFSNSRSEMNVSTLELGDSALYLCASSLRTGEVEQYFGPGTRLTVT.

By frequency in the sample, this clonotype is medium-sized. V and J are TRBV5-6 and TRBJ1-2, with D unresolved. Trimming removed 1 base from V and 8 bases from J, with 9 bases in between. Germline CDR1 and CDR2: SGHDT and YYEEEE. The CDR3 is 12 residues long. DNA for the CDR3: TGTGCCAGCAGCTTGAGGGAAGGCGGCTACACCTTC. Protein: CASSLREGGYTF.

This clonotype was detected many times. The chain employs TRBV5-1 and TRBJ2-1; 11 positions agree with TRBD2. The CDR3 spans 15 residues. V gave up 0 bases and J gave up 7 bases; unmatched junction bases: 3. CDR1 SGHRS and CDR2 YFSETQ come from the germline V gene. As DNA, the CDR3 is TGCGCCAGCAGCTTGGTGGCTAGCGGGGGGAATGAGCAGTTCTTC. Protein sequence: CASSLVASGGNEQFF.

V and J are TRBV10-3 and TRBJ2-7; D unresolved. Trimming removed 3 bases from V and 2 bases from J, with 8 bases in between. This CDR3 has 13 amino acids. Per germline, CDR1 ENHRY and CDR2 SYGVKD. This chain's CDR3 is CAISDPRTYEQYF. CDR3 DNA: TGTGCCATCAGTGACCCACGAACCTACGAGCAGTACTTC.

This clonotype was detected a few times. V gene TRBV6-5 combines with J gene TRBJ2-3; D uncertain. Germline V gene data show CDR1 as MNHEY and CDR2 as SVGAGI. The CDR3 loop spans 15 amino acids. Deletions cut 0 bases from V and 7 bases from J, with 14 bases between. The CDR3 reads CASSYSSISLNTQYF. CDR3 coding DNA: TGTGCCAGCAGTTACTCGAGTATTTCCCTTAATACGCAGTATTTT.

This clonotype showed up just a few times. Written as DNA, the CDR3 is TGTGCCAGCAGTGGACTAGCGGGGGGAGCGGGTGAGCAGTTCTTC. Protein sequence: CASSGLAGGAGEQFF. The chain has TRBV2 and TRBJ2-1, with 13 nucleotides matching TRBD2. Germline V lookup: CDR1 SNHLY, CDR2 FYNNEI. The CDR3 runs to 15 residues. With 4 bases clipped from V and 9 bases from J, the junction kept 6 bases outside the gene matches.

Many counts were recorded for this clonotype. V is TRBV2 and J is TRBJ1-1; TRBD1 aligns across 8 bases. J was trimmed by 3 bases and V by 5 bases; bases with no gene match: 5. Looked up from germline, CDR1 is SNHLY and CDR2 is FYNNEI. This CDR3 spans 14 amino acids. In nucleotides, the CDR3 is TGTGCCAGCAGTAGACAGGGGCCGGACACTGAAGCTTTCTTT. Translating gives CASSRQGPDTEAFF.

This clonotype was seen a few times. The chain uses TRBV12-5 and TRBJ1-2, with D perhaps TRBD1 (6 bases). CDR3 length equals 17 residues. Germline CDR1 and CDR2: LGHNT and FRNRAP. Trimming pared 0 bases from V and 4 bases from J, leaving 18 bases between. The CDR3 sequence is CASGLVDTGKEGYGYTF. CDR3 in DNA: TGTGCTAGTGGTTTGGTGGACACAGGGAAAGAAGGCTATGGCTACACCTTC. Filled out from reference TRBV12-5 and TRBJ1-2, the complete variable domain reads DARVTQTPRHKVTEMGQEVTMRCQPILGHNTVFWYRQTMMQGLELLAYFRNRAPLDDSGMPKDRFSAEMPDATLATLKIQPSEPRDSAVYFCASGLVDTGKEGYGYTFGSGTRLTVV.

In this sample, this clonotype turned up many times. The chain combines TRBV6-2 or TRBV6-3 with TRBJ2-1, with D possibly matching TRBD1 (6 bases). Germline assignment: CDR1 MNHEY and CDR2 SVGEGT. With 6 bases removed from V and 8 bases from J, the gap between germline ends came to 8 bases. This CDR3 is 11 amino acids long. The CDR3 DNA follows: TGTGCCAGCAGGAGGGGGTATGAGCAGTTCTTC. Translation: CASRRGYEQFF.

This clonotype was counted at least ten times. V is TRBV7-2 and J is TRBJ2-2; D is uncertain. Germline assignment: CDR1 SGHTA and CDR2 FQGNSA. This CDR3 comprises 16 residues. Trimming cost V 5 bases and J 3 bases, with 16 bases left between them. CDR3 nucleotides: TGTGCCAGCAGCCCCACTATGCGGCCTGACACCGGGGAGCTGTTTTTT. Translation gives CASSPTMRPDTGELFF.

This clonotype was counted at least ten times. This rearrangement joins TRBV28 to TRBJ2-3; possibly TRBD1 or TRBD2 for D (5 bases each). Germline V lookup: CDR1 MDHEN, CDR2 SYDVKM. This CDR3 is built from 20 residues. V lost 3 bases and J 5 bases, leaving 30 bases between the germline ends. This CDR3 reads CASSFFVEIVRDPAQDTQYF. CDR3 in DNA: TGTGCCAGCAGTTTTTTTGTAGAAATCGTGAGGGACCCCGCTCAAGATACGCAGTATTTT. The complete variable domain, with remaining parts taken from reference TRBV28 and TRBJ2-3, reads DVKVTQSSRYLVKRTGEKVFLECVQDMDHENMFWYRQDPGLGLRLIYFSYDVKMKEKGDIPEGYSVSREKKERFSLILESASTNQTSMYLCASSFFVEIVRDPAQDTQYFGPGTRLTVL.

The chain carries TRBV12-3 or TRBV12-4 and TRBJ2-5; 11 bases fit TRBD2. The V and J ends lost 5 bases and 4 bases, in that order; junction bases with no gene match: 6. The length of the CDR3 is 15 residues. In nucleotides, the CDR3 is TGTGCCAGCAGTCTTACTAGCGGGGGAGGAGAGACCCAGTACTTC. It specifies CASSLTSGGGETQYF.

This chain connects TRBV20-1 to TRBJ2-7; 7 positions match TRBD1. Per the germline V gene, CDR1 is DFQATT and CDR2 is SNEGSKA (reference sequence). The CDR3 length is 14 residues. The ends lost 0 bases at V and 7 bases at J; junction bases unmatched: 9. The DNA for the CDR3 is TGCAGTGCTAGAGATCGAGACAGGGCGTGGGAGCAGTACTTC. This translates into CSARDRDRAWEQYF.

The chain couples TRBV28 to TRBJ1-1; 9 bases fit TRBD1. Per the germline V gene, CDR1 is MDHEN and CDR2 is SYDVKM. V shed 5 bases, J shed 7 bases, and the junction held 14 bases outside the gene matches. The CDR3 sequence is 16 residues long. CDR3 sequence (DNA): TGTGCCAGCAGTCTCCTCTCCGGGACAGGGAGGATTGAAGCTTTCTTT. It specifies CASSLLSGTGRIEAFF.

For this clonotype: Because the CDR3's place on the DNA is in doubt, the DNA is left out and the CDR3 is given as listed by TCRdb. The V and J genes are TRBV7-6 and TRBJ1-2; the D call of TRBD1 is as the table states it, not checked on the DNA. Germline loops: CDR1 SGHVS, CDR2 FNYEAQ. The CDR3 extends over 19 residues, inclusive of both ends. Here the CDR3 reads CDMYRCASSPLLLGGRYTF.